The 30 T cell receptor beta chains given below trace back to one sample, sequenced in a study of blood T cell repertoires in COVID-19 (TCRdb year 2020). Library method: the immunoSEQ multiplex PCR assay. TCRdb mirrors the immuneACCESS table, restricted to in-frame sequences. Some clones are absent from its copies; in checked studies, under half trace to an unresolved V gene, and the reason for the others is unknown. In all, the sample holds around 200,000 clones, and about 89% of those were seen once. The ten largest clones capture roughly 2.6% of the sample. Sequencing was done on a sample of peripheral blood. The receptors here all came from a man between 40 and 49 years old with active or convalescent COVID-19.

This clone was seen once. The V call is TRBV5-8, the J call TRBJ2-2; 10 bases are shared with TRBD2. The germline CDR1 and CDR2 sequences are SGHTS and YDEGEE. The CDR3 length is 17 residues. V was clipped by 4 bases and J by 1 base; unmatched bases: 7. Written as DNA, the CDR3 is TGTGCCAGCAGCACCGGGACTAGCGCAGGGAACACCGGGGAGCTGTTTTTT. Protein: CASSTGTSAGNTGELFF.

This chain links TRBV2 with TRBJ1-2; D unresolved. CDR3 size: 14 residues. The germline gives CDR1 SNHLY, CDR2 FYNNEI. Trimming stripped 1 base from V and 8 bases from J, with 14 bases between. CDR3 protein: CASSEEAWGEGYTF. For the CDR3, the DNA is TGTGCCAGCAGTGAAGAGGCCTGGGGAGAGGGCTACACCTTC.

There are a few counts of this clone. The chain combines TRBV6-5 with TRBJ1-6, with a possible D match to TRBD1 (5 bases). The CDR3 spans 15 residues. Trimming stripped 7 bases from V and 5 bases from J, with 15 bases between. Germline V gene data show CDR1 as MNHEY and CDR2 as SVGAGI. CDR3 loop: CASKEDIGNNSPLHF. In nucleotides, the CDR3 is TGTGCCAGCAAAGAGGACATAGGAAATAATTCACCCCTCCACTTT.

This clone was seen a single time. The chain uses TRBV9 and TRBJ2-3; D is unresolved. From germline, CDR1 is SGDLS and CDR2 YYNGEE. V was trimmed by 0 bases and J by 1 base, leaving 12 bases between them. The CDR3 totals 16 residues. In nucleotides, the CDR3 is TGTGCCAGCAGCGTAGAACTAAATCGGGGCACAGATACGCAGTATTTT. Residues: CASSVELNRGTDTQYF.

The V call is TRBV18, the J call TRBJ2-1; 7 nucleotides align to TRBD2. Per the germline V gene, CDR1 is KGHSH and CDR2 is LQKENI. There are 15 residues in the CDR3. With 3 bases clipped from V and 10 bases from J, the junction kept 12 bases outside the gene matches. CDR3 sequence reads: CASSPGGGPSEEQFF. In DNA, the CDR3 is TGTGCCAGCTCACCGGGGGGGGGACCCAGTGAGGAGCAGTTCTTC.

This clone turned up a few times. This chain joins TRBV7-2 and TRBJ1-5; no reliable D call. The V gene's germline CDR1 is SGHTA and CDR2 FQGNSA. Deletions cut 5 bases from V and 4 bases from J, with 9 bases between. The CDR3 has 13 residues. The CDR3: CASSPHTNQPQHF. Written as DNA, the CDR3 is TGTGCCAGCAGCCCCCACACGAATCAGCCCCAGCATTTT. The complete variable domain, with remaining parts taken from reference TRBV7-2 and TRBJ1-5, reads GAGVSQSPSNKVTEKGKDVELRCDPISGHTALYWYRQSLGQGLEFLIYFQGNSAPDKSGLPSDRFSAERTGGSVSTLTIQRTQQEDSAVYLCASSPHTNQPQHFGDGTRLSIL.

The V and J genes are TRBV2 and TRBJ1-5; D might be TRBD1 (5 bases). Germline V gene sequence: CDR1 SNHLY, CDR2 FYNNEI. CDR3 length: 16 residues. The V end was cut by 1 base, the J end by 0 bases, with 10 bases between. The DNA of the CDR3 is TGTGCCAGCAGTGAAGGGCAGGGTAATAGCAATCAGCCCCAGCATTTT. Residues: CASSEGQGNSNQPQHF.

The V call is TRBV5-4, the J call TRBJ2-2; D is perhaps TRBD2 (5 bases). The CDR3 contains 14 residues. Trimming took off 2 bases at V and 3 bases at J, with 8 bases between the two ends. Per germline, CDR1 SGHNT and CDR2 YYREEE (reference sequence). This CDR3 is CASSFRRDTGELFF. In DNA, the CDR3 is TGTGCCAGCAGCTTTAGGCGGGACACCGGGGAGCTGTTTTTT.

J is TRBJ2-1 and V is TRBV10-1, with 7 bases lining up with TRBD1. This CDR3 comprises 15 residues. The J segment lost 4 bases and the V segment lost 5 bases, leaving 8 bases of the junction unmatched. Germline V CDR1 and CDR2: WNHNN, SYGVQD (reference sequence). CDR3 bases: TGCGCCAGCAGTACGACAAGGGGGCCTTACAATGAGCAGTTCTTC. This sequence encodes CASSTTRGPYNEQFF.

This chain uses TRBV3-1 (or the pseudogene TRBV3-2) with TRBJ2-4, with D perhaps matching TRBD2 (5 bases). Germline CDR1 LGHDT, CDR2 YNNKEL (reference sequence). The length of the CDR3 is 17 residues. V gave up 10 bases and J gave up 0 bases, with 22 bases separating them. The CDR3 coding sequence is TGTGCCACTTGCCCGATTAGCGCGTCTCTAGCCAAAAACATTCAGTACTTC. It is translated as CATCPISASLAKNIQYF.

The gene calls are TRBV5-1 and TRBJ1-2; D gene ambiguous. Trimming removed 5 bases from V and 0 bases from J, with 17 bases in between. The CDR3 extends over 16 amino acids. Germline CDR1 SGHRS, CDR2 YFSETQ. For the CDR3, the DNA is TGCGCCAGCAGTGCTGGGCACGGCGGGGCTAACTATGGCTACACCTTC. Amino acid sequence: CASSAGHGGANYGYTF.

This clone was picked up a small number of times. In DNA form, the CDR3 reads TGTGCCAGCAGTTTTGGGAGGACTTTCTACAATGAGCAGTTCTTC. It encodes CASSFGRTFYNEQFF. This sequence joins TRBV27 and TRBJ2-1; D is perhaps TRBD2 (6 bases). V lost 3 bases to trimming and J lost 3 bases, with 12 bases between them. The germline V gene has CDR1 MNHEY and CDR2 SMNVEV (reference sequence). The CDR3 covers 15 residues.

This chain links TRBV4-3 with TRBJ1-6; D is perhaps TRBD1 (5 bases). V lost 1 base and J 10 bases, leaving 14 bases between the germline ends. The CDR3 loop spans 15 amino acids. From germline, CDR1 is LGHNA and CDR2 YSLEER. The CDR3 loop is CASSQGGRVVSPLHF. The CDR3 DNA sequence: TGCGCCAGCAGCCAAGGGGGCAGGGTGGTCTCACCCCTCCACTTT.

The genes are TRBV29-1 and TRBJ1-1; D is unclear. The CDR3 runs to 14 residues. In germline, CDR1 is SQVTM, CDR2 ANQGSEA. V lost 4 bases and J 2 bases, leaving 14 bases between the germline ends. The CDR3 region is CSVVAGIKNTEAFF. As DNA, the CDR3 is TGCAGCGTTGTGGCCGGGATAAAAAACACTGAAGCTTTCTTT.

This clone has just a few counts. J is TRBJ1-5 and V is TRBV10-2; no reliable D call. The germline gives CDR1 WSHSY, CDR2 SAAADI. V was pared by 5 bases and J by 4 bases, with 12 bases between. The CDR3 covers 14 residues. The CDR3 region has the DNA TGCGCCAGCAGTTTTGACAAGAATAATCAGCCCCAGCATTTT. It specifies CASSFDKNNQPQHF.

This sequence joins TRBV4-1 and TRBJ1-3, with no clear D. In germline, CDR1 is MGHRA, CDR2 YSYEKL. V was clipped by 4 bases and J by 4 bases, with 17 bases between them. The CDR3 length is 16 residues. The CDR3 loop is CASSPLGHGGGNTIYF. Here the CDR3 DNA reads TGCGCCAGCAGCCCCCTGGGCCACGGAGGAGGAAACACCATATATTTT.

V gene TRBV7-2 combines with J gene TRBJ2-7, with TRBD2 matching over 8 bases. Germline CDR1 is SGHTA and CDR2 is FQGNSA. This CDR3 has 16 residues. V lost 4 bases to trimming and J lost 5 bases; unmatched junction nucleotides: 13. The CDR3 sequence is CASSSHGVAGYHEQYF. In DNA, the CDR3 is TGTGCCAGCAGCTCCCACGGAGTAGCGGGGTATCACGAGCAGTACTTC.

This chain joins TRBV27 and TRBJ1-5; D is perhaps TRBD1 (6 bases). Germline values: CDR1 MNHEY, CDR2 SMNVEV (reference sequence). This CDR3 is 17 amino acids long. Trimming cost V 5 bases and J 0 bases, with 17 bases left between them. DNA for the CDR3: TGTGCCAGCAGTCCCAGCCCCCGGACAGATAGCAATCAGCCCCAGCATTTT. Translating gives CASSPSPRTDSNQPQHF.

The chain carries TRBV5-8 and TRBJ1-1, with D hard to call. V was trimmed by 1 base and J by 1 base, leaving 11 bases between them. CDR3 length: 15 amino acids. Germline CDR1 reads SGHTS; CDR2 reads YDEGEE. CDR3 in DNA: TGTGCCAGCAGCTTGAATCCGGGAACGAACACTGAAGCTTTCTTT. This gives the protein CASSLNPGTNTEAFF.

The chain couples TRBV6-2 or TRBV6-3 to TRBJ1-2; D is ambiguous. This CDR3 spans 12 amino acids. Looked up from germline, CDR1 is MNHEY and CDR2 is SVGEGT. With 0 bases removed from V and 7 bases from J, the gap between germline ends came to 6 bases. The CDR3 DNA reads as TGTGCCAGCAGTTACTCCGCGTCTGGCTACACCTTC. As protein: CASSYSASGYTF.

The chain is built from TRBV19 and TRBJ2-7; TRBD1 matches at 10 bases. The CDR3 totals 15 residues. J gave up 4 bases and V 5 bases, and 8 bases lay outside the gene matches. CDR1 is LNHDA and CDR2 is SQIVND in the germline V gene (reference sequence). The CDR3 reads CASSPPGQGMYEQYF. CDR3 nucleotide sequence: TGTGCCAGTAGTCCGCCGGGACAGGGGATGTACGAGCAGTACTTC.

CDR3 residues: CAWSEIRDGQPQHF. For the CDR3, the DNA is TGTGCCTGGAGTGAGATCAGGGATGGTCAGCCCCAGCATTTT. V gene TRBV30 combines with J gene TRBJ1-5; TRBD1 is a possible D gene (5 bases). Trimming stripped 1 base from V and 6 bases from J, with 13 bases between. Germline V gene sequence: CDR1 GTSNPN, CDR2 SVGIG (reference sequence). The CDR3 is 14 amino acids.

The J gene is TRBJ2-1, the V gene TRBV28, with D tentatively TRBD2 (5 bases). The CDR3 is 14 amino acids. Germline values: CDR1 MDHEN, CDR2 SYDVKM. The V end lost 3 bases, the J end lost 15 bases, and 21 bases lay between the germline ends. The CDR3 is CASSFAGRSVAGFF. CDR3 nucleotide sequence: TGTGCCAGCAGTTTCGCGGGCCGGTCAGTTGCAGGGTTCTTC.

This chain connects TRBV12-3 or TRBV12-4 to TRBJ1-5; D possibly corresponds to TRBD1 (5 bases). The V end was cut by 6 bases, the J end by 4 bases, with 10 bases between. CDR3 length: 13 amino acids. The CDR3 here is CASSLTVNQPQHF. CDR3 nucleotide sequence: TGTGCCAGCAGCCTGACAGTGAATCAGCCCCAGCATTTT.

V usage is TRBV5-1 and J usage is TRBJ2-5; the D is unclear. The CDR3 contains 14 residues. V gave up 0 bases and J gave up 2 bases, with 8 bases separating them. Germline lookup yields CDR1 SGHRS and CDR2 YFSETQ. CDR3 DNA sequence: TGCGCCAGCAGCTTGGGCGTCTCTCAAGAGACCCAGTACTTC. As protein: CASSLGVSQETQYF.

The CDR3 DNA sequence: TGCGCCAGCAGTCCAACGGGACAGACCTACGAGCAGTACTTC. Its protein is CASSPTGQTYEQYF. The chain joins TRBV4-1 to TRBJ2-7, with TRBD1 identical over 7 bases. CDR1 and CDR2 from the germline V gene are MGHRA and YSYEKL. Trimming took 6 bases from V and 2 from J; bases not matched to a gene: 7. The CDR3 is 14 amino acids.

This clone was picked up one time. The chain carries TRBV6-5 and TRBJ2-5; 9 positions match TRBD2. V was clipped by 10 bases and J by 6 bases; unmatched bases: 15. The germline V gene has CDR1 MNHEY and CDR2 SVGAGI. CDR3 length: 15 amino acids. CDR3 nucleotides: TGTGCCACCCAAGGGGGCGAGCGGGGGGACAAGACCCAGTACTTC. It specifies CATQGGERGDKTQYF.

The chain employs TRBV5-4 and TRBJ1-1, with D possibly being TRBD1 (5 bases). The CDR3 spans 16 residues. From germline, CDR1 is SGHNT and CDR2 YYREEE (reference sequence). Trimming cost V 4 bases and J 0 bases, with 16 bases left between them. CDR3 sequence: CASSPGGALMNTEAFF. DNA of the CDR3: TGTGCCAGCAGCCCAGGCGGGGCTCTCATGAACACTGAAGCTTTCTTT.

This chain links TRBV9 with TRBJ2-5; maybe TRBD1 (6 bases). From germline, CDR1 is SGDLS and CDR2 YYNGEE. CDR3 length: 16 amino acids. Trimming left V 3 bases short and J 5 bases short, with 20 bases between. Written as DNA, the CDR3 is TGTGCCAGCAGCGAGGGGGACGGGACGTCGTATGAGACCCAGTACTTC. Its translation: CASSEGDGTSYETQYF.

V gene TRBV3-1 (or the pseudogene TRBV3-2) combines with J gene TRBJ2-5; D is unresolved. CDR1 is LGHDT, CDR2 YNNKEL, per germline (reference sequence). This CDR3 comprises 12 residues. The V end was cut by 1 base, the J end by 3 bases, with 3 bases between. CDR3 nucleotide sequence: TGTGCCAGCAGCCAAGGCGAAGAGACCCAGTACTTC. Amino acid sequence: CASSQGEETQYF.